The 15 T cell receptor beta chains given below trace back to one sample, sequenced in a study of blood T cell repertoires in COVID-19. TCRdb keeps only in-frame clones here, not all; method: immunoSEQ multiplex PCR. The table shows roughly 400,000 clones, with around 90% occurring only once. The sample taken for sequencing was PBMCs or T cells enriched from blood (not recorded which). All receptors derive from a woman in her forties with acute COVID-19.

The sample holds one count of this clone. This chain links TRBV24-1 with TRBJ2-1, with D possibly TRBD2 on 5 matching bases. Trimming shortened V by 5 bases and J by 4 bases, and 8 bases separated the two germline ends. CDR3 length equals 13 residues. Germline V gene data show CDR1 as KGHDR and CDR2 as SFDVKD. This CDR3 reads CATSGLAYNEQFF. CDR3 sequence (DNA): TGTGCCACCAGTGGGCTAGCATACAATGAGCAGTTCTTC.

The rearrangement uses TRBV27 and TRBJ1-6; tentative D call: TRBD1 (5 bases). With 6 bases removed from V and 7 bases from J, the gap between germline ends came to 13 bases. CDR1 MNHEY and CDR2 SMNVEV come from the germline V gene (reference sequence). This CDR3 contains 14 residues. CDR3 bases: TGTGCCAGCAGCCAGGGACTGTACAATTCACCCCTCCACTTT. Translating it yields CASSQGLYNSPLHF.

This clone was observed once. The rearrangement links TRBV21-1 to TRBJ2-7; whether TRBD1, the table's D call, matches the DNA was not checked. TRBV21-1 is a listed pseudogene. This CDR3 has 21 amino acids. CDR3 in amino acids: CASSKESRSLGPVRVRCEQYF. CDR3 nucleotides: TGTGCCAGCAGCAAAGAATCGAGGAGTCTGGGGCCAGTAAGGGTACGGTGCGAGCAGTACTTC.

The rearrangement joins TRBV18 to TRBJ2-4, with TRBD1 as a possible D gene (5 bases). Looked up from germline, CDR1 is KGHSH and CDR2 is LQKENI. The CDR3 has 15 residues. Trimming pared 2 bases from V and 6 bases from J, leaving 14 bases between. CDR3 in amino acids: CASSPLPDSRNIQYF. In DNA, the CDR3 is TGTGCCAGCTCACCATTACCCGACAGTCGAAACATTCAGTACTTC.

The chain couples TRBV5-1 to TRBJ2-3; D ambiguous. The CDR3 totals 12 residues. Germline V gene lookup returns CDR1 SGHRS and CDR2 YFSETQ. The V gene lost 6 bases and the J gene lost 4 bases, with 9 bases spanning the gap. In DNA form, the CDR3 reads TGCGCCAGCACCCCCAATGCAGATACGCAGTATTTT. This gives the protein CASTPNADTQYF.

This chain links TRBV30 with TRBJ1-3; D call uncertain. Trimming left V 3 bases short and J 3 bases short, with 18 bases between. CDR1 and CDR2 (germline): GTSNPN, SVGIG (reference sequence). The CDR3 has 16 amino acids. Written as DNA, the CDR3 is TGTGCCTGGAGCAGTCAACGGGGAAGTGGTGGAAACACCATATATTTT. Translated, it gives CAWSSQRGSGGNTIYF.

The chain joins TRBV3-1 (or the pseudogene TRBV3-2) to TRBJ1-1, with 7 bases identical to TRBD1. The CDR3 runs 16 residues. The J segment lost 1 base and the V segment lost 0 bases, leaving 5 bases of the junction unmatched. The germline V gene has CDR1 LGHDT and CDR2 YNNKEL (reference sequence). CDR3 nucleotides: TGTGCCAGCAGCCAAGATCGGGCAGGGGGGAACACTGAAGCTTTCTTT. Its translation is CASSQDRAGGNTEAFF.

The gene calls are TRBV11-3 and TRBJ1-3; no clear D gene. The V end was cut by 5 bases, the J end by 0 bases, with 5 bases between. Germline-derived CDR1 and CDR2 are SGHNT and YENEEA. The CDR3 has 13 amino acids. CDR3 coding DNA: TGTGCCAGCAGCACGAGCTCTGGAAACACCATATATTTT. Protein sequence: CASSTSSGNTIYF. The entire variable domain, with the rest obtained from reference TRBV11-3 and TRBJ1-3, is as follows: EAGVVQSPRYKIIEKKQPVAFWCNPISGHNTLYWYLQNLGQGPELLIRYENEEAVDDSQLPKDRFSAERLKGVDSTLKIQPAELGDSAVYLCASSTSSGNTIYFGEGSWLTVV.

This clone appeared a single time. The chain recombines TRBV25-1 with TRBJ1-4; maybe TRBD1 (6 bases). This CDR3 spans 17 amino acids. Germline V CDR1 and CDR2: MGHDK, SYGVNS. The V and J ends lost 4 bases and 0 bases respectively, with 15 bases between them. DNA of the CDR3: TGTGCCAGCAGTGGATGGGGGGGGCCTGCAACTAATGAAAAACTGTTTTTT. This encodes CASSGWGGPATNEKLFF.

This chain links TRBV6-5 with TRBJ1-5; D perhaps matches TRBD1 (5 bases). V shed 2 bases and J shed 0 bases, with 8 bases lying between them. This CDR3 region has 15 residues. Looked up from germline, CDR1 is MNHEY and CDR2 is SVGAGI. As DNA, the CDR3 is TGTGCCAGCAGTTACGACGGACATAGCAATCAGCCCCAGCATTTT. Translated: CASSYDGHSNQPQHF.

This clone showed up just once. This rearrangement joins TRBV27 to TRBJ1-2, with 7 bases matching TRBD1. Germline values: CDR1 MNHEY, CDR2 SMNVEV (reference sequence). This CDR3 is 14 amino acids long. V was pared by 8 bases and J by 1 base, with 7 bases of the junction left unmatched. CDR3: CASRSPGGNYGYTF. DNA of the CDR3: TGTGCCAGCCGTTCCCCAGGGGGTAACTATGGCTACACCTTC.

The chain recombines TRBV7-9 with TRBJ2-7; 8 nucleotides line up with TRBD1. Germline CDR1 and CDR2: SEHNR and FQNEAQ (reference sequence). Trimming removed 2 bases from V and 5 bases from J; junction bases left unmatched: 5. This CDR3 has 14 amino acids. The CDR3 loop reads CASSLSDRGHEQYF. The CDR3 DNA is TGTGCCAGCAGCTTATCTGACAGGGGCCACGAGCAGTACTTC.

The chain has TRBV5-1 and TRBJ2-2, with D uncertain. The CDR3 runs 15 residues. Germline values: CDR1 SGHRS, CDR2 YFSETQ. Trimming removed 0 bases from V and 1 base from J, with 7 bases in between. The CDR3 spells CASSLAQRNTGELFF. The DNA of the CDR3 is TGCGCCAGCAGCTTGGCACAGAGGAACACCGGGGAGCTGTTTTTT.

The chain has TRBV5-1 and TRBJ1-5, with D tentatively TRBD1 (5 bases). The germline CDR1 and CDR2 sequences are SGHRS and YFSETQ. V was clipped by 0 bases and J by 1 base, with 8 bases between them. The CDR3 extends over 15 amino acids. CDR3 sequence: CASSLEAGSNQPQHF. CDR3 nucleotide sequence: TGCGCCAGCAGCTTGGAGGCAGGGAGCAATCAGCCCCAGCATTTT.

V and J are TRBV19 and TRBJ2-1; D is possibly TRBD2 (5 bases). This CDR3 comprises 15 residues. V was shortened by 6 bases and J by 3 bases, with 15 bases between the two germline ends. Germline CDR1 reads LNHDA; CDR2 reads SQIVND (reference sequence). CDR3 DNA: TGTGCCAGTAGCCCCGCTAGCTCACGCTACAATGAGCAGTTCTTC. Translation gives CASSPASSRYNEQFF. The whole variable domain, filled in from reference TRBV19 and TRBJ2-1, reads DGGITQSPKYLFRKEGQNVTLSCEQNLNHDAMYWYRQDPGQGLRLIYYSQIVNDFQKGDIAEGYSVSREKKESFPLTVTSAQKNPTAFYLCASSPASSRYNEQFFGPGTRLTVL.